The present entry profiles one TCR beta chain with its context. The source of the sample is a study of blood T cell repertoires in COVID-19. The germline V gene has CDR1 SGHTA and CDR2 FQGNSA. The V segment lost 5 bases and the J segment 3 bases; nucleotides outside the gene matches: 6. The CDR3 length is 14 residues. This table comes from immunoSEQ multiplex PCR, and its TCRdb copy is limited to in-frame clones, with some not included. Among 150,000 or so clones, roughly 77% were seen once, and the ten largest hold around 5%. This TCR was recovered from an older woman with COVID-19, enrolled during active disease. The chain couples TRBV7-2 to TRBJ2-7, with TRBD1 matching over 8 bases. Sequenced sample: peripheral blood. Written as DNA, the CDR3 is TGTGCCAGCAGCCCCGGGACAGGACACTACGAGCAGTACTTC. Encoded protein: CASSPGTGHYEQYF.